This T cell receptor (beta chain) was identified during a study of T cell changes during pregnancy in multiple sclerosis. Assay: immunoSEQ multiplex PCR; the TCRdb copy retains only in-frame clones and omits some. The sample holds about 56,000 clones; 87% are singletons and the top ten take about 5%. V lost 8 bases, J lost 3 bases, and 17 bases lay in between. In germline, CDR1 is MDHEN, CDR2 SYDVKM. This CDR3 is built from 15 residues. This sequence joins TRBV28 and TRBJ1-5; TRBD1 might be the D (5 bases). The source of this sequence is a human donor whose cells served as feeder cells for cultures in a pregnancy study. Sequencing input: peripheral blood from another person, used as feeder cells. The CDR3 spells CASGIPQGLNQPQHF. CDR3 bases: TGTGCCAGCGGAATACCCCAGGGCCTCAATCAGCCCCAGCATTTT.